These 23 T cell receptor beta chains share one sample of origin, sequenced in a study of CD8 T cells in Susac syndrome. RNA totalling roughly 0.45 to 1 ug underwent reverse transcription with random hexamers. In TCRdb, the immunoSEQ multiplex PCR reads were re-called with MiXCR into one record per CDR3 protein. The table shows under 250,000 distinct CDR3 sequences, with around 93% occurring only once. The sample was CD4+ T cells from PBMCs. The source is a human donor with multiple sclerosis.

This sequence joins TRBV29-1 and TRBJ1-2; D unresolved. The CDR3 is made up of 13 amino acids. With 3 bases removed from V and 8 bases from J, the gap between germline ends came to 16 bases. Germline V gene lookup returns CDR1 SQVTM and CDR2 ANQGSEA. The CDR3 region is CSVDRRGARGYTF. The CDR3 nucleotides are TGCAGCGTTGACAGGAGAGGAGCGCGAGGCTACACCTTC.

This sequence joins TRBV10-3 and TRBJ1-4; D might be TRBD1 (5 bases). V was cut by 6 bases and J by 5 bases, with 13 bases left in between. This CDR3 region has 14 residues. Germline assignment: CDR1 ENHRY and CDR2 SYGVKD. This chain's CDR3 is CAISDSRENEKLFF. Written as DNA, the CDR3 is TGTGCCATCAGCGACAGTCGTGAGAATGAAAAACTGTTTTTT.

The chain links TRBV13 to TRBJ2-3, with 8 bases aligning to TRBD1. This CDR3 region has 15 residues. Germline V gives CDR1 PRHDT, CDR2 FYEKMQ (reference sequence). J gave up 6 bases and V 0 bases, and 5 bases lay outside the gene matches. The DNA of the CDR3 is TGTGCCAGCAGCTTAGGGCAGGGGGCTCTGGATACGCAGTATTTT. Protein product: CASSLGQGALDTQYF.

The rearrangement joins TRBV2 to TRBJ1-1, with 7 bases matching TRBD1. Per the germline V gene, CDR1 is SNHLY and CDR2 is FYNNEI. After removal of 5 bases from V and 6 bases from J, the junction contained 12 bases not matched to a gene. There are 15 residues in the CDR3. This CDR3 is CASSIWPDRAAEAFF. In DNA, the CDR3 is TGTGCCAGCAGTATTTGGCCCGACAGGGCAGCTGAAGCTTTCTTT.

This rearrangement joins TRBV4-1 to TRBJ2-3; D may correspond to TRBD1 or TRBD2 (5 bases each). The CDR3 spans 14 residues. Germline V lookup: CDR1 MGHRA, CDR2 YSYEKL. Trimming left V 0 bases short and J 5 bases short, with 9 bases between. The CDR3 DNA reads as TGCGCCAGCAGCCAAGATGGGGGAAAAGATACGCAGTATTTT. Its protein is CASSQDGGKDTQYF.

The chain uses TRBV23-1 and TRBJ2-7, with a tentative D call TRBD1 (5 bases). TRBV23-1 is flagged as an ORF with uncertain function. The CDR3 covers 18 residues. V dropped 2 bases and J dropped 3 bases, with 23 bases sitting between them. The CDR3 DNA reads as TGCGCCAGCAGTCAACTAGGACACGAACCAAGGGTAGGCTACGAGCAGTACGTC. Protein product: CASSQLGHEPRVGYEQYV.

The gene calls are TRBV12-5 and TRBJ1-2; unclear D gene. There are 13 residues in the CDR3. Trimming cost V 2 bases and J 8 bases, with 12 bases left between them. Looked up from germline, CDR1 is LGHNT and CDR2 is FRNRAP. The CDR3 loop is CASGLTGVGGYTF. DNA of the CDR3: TGTGCTAGTGGTTTGACCGGCGTAGGAGGCTACACCTTC. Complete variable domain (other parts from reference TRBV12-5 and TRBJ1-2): DARVTQTPRHKVTEMGQEVTMRCQPILGHNTVFWYRQTMMQGLELLAYFRNRAPLDDSGMPKDRFSAEMPDATLATLKIQPSEPRDSAVYFCASGLTGVGGYTFGSGTRLTVV.

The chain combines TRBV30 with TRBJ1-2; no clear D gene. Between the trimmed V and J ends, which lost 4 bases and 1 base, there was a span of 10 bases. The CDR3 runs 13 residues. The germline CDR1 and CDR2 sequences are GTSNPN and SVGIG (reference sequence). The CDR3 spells CAWNTGVNYGYTF. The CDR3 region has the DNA TGTGCCTGGAACACCGGGGTTAACTATGGCTACACCTTC.

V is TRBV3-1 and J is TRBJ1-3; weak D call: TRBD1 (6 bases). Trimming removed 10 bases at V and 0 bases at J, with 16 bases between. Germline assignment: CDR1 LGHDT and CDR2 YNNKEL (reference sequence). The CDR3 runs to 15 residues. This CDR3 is CATRGAGTSGNTIYF. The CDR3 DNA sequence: TGTGCCACCCGGGGGGCAGGCACCTCTGGAAACACCATATATTTT.

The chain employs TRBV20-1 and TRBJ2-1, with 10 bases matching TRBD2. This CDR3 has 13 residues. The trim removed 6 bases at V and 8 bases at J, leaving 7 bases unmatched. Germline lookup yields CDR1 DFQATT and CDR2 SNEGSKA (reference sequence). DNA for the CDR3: TGCAGTGCACCTCGGCTAGCGGGAGATGAGCAGTTCTTC. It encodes CSAPRLAGDEQFF.

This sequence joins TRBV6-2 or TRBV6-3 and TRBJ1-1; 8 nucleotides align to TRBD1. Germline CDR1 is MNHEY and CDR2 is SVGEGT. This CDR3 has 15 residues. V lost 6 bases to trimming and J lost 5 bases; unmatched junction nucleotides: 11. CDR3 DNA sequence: TGTGCCAGCAGCCTGGACAGGGCGTCCGTAACTGAAGCTTTCTTT. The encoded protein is CASSLDRASVTEAFF.

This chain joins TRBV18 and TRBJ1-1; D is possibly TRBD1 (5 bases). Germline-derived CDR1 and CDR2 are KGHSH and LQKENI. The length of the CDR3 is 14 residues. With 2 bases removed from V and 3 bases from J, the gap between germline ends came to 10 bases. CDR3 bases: TGTGCCAGCTCACCAACAAGGGGTTACACTGAAGCTTTCTTT. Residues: CASSPTRGYTEAFF.

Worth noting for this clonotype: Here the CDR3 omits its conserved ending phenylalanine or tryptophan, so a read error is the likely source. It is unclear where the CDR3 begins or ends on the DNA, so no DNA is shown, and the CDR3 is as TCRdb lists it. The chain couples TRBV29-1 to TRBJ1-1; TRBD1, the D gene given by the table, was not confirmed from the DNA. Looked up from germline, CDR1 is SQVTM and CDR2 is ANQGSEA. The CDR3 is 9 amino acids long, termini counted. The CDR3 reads CSVETGTVL.

The CDR3: CASSFGSSSYNEQFF. In DNA form, the CDR3 reads TGTGCCAGCAGCTTTGGGAGTAGCTCCTACAATGAGCAGTTCTTC. The V and J genes are TRBV11-2 and TRBJ2-1, with D maybe TRBD2 (5 bases). Germline V gene data show CDR1 as SGHAT and CDR2 as FQNNGV. V was shortened by 3 bases and J by 0 bases, with 9 bases between the two germline ends. CDR3 length: 15 amino acids.

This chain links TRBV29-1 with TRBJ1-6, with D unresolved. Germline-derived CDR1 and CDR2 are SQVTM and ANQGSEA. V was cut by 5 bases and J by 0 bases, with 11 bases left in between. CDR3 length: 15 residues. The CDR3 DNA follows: TGCAGCGTTAGATTCGGGAGCTCCTATAATTCACCCCTCCACTTT. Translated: CSVRFGSSYNSPLHF.

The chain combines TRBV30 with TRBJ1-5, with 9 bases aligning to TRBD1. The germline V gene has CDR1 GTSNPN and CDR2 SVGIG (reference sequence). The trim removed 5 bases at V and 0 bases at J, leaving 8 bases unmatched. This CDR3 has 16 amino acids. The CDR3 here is CAWDTGGAYSNQPQHF. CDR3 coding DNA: TGTGCCTGGGATACAGGGGGCGCCTATAGCAATCAGCCCCAGCATTTT.

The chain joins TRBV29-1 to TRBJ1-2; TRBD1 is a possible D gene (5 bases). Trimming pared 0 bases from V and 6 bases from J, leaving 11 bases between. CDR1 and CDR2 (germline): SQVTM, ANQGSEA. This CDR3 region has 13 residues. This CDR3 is CSVEELEGHGYTF. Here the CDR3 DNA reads TGCAGCGTTGAAGAATTGGAGGGGCATGGCTACACCTTC. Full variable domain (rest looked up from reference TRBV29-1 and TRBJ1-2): SAVISQKPSRDICQRGTSLTIQCQVDSQVTMMFWYRQQPGQSLTLIATANQGSEATYESGFVIDKFPISRPNLTFSTLTVSNMSPEDSSIYLCSVEELEGHGYTFGSGTRLTVV.

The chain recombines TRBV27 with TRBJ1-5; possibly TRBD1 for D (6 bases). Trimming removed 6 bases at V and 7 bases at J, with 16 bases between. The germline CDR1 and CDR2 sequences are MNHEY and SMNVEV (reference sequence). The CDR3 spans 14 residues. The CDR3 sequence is CASSRVGGGQPQHF. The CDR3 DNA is TGTGCCAGCAGCCGTGTCGGGGGCGGCCAGCCCCAGCATTTT.

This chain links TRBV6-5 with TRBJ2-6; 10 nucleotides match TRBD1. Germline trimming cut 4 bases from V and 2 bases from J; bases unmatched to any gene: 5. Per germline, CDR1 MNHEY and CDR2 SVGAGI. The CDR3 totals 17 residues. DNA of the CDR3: TGTGCCAGCAGTTTCGGGACAGGGGCCCCTGGGGCCAACGTCCTGACTTTC. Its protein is CASSFGTGAPGANVLTF.

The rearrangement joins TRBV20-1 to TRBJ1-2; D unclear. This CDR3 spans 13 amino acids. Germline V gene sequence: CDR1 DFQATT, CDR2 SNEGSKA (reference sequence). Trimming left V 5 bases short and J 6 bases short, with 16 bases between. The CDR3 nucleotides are TGCAGTGCTTCCCGGACGGTTGAAAATGGCTACACCTTC. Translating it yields CSASRTVENGYTF.

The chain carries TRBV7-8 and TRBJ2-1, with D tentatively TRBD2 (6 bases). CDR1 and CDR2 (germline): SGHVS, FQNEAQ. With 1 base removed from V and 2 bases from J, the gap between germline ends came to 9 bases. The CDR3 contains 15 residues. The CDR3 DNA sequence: TGTGCCAGCAGCTTAGTCCCGGGAGCCTACAATGAGCAGTTCTTC. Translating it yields CASSLVPGAYNEQFF.

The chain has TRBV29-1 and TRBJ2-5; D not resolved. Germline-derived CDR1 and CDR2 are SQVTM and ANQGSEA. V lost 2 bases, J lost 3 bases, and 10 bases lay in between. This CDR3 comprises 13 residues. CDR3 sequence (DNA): TGCAGCGTTGAATGGGTCACAAAAGAGACCCAGTACTTC. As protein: CSVEWVTKETQYF.

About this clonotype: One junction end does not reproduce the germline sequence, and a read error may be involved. The DNA for the CDR3 is TGCAGTGCTCCTCGTTGGGACAGTTCCTACGAGCAGTGCTTC. It specifies CSAPRWDSSYEQCF. The chain recombines TRBV20-1 with TRBJ2-7, with TRBD1 matching over 7 bases. This CDR3 region has 14 residues. Germline V gene sequence: CDR1 DFQATT, CDR2 SNEGSKA (reference sequence).